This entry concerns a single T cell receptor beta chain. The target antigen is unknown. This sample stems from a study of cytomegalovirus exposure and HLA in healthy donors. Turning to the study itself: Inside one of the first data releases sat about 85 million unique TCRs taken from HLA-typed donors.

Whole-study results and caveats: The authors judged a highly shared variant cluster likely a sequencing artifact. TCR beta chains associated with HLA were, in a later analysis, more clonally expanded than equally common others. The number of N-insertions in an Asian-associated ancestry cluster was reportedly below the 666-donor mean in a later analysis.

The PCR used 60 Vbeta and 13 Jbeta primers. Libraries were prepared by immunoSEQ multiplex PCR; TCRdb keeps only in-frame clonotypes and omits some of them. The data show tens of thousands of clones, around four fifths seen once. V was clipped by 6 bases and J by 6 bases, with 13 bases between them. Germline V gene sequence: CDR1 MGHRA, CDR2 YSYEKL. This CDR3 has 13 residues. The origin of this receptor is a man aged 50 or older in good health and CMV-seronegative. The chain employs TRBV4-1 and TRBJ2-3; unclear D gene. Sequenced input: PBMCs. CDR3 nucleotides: TGCGCCAGCAGTTTTGGAGTGTGGGATACGCAGTATTTT. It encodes CASSFGVWDTQYF.